These 26 T cell receptor beta chains were all obtained from the same sample, sequenced in a study of CD8+CD57+ T cells in acquired aplastic anemia. According to the study, genomic DNA was the template for TCR beta VDJ and CDR3 profiling. MiXCR, run by TCRdb on the reads, gives a single entry per CDR3 protein. The sample has 450,000 to 550,000 distinct CDR3 sequences, around 33% seen once. Patients chosen for sequencing had shown CD8+CD57+ cell expansion by flow cytometry. The specimen was sorted CD4+, CD8+, or CD8+CD57+ T cells (not recorded which) from PBMCs. The receptors originated from a human donor with aplastic anemia.

J is TRBJ2-7 and V is TRBV7-6; 11 bases match TRBD1. CDR1 is SGHVS and CDR2 is FNYEAQ in the germline V gene. Unmatched junction bases numbered 3, after V lost 5 bases and J lost 0 bases. The CDR3 has 15 residues. CDR3 DNA: TGTGCCAGCAGCGTCGGACAGGGGGCCTCCTACGAGCAGTACTTC. As protein: CASSVGQGASYEQYF.

The chain has TRBV7-3 and TRBJ2-1; 10 bases align to TRBD1. V trimming: 6 bases; J trimming: 7 bases; junction bases outside the gene matches: 9. Germline CDR1 and CDR2: SGHTA and FQGTGA. CDR3 length equals 15 residues. For the CDR3, the DNA is TGTGCCAGCAGTTTTAGACAGGGGGCGCAGAATGAGCAGTTCTTC. It translates to CASSFRQGAQNEQFF.

The V call is TRBV19, the J call TRBJ2-3; D possibly corresponds to TRBD1 (5 bases). The germline V gene encodes CDR1 LNHDA and CDR2 SQIVND (reference sequence). This CDR3 has 13 residues. V was cut by 0 bases and J by 7 bases, with 8 bases left in between. The CDR3 reads CASSIDRVNTQYF. The CDR3 nucleotides are TGTGCCAGTAGTATAGACAGGGTGAATACGCAGTATTTT.

The sample holds many counts of this clonotype. V is TRBV7-9 and J is TRBJ2-7; 9 bases align to TRBD1. Germline values: CDR1 SEHNR, CDR2 FQNEAQ (reference sequence). Trimming at V came to 3 bases and at J to 5 bases, leaving 8 bases not matched to a gene. This CDR3 has 15 residues. CDR3 nucleotides: TGTGCCAGCAGCTTGTCAGGGACAGGGTGGGACGAGCAGTACTTC. Its translation: CASSLSGTGWDEQYF. The full variable domain, with the rest looked up from reference TRBV7-9 and TRBJ2-7, is DTGVSQNPRHKITKRGQNVTFRCDPISEHNRLYWYRQTLGQGPEFLTYFQNEAQLEKSRLLSDRFSAERPKGSFSTLEIQRTEQGDSAMYLCASSLSGTGWDEQYFGPGTRLTVT.

The gene calls are TRBV19 and TRBJ2-1, with 9 bases lining up with TRBD2. CDR3 length: 13 amino acids. Germline-derived CDR1 and CDR2 are LNHDA and SQIVND (reference sequence). J gave up 9 bases and V 9 bases, and 9 bases lay outside the gene matches. The CDR3 loop is CASSREREVEQFF. The CDR3 nucleotides are TGTGCCAGCTCACGAGAGCGGGAGGTTGAGCAGTTCTTC.

This clonotype was detected ten times or more. V is TRBV20-1 and J is TRBJ2-7; weak D call: TRBD1 (6 bases). This CDR3 comprises 12 residues. The V gene's germline CDR1 is DFQATT and CDR2 SNEGSKA (reference sequence). The V gene lost 6 bases and the J gene lost 2 bases, with 11 bases spanning the gap. The CDR3 nucleotides are TGCAGTGCCCAGGACAGTGCCTACGAGCAGTACTTC. It yields the protein CSAQDSAYEQYF.

The chain uses TRBV2 and TRBJ1-2, with D unclear. Trimming took off 4 bases at V and 5 bases at J, with 8 bases between the two ends. Germline-derived CDR1 and CDR2 are SNHLY and FYNNEI. CDR3 length equals 12 residues. As DNA, the CDR3 is TGTGCCAGCAGTGTTTCCTTGTATGGCTACACCTTC. Its translation is CASSVSLYGYTF.

This clonotype was recorded at least ten times. The chain is built from TRBV20-1 and TRBJ1-2; weak D call: TRBD1 (5 bases). Germline lookup yields CDR1 DFQATT and CDR2 SNEGSKA (reference sequence). V shed 6 bases and J shed 2 bases, with 13 bases lying between them. This CDR3 has 13 residues. CDR3 sequence reads: CSAREAENYGYTF. In DNA, the CDR3 is TGCAGTGCCAGGGAGGCAGAGAACTATGGCTACACCTTC.

This clonotype has a handful of counts. This chain links TRBV7-3 with TRBJ1-1; D unclear. This CDR3 is built from 12 residues. Looked up from germline, CDR1 is SGHTA and CDR2 is FQGTGA. The V end lost 8 bases, the J end lost 11 bases, and 18 bases lay between the germline ends. CDR3 sequence: CASFFPLGGAFF. In nucleotides, the CDR3 is TGTGCCAGCTTTTTCCCGCTCGGTGGGGCTTTCTTT.

This clonotype was detected a few times. V is TRBV20-1 and J is TRBJ1-3; a possible D gene is TRBD1 (6 bases). From germline, CDR1 is DFQATT and CDR2 SNEGSKA (reference sequence). This CDR3 region has 18 residues. Trimming pared 6 bases from V and 0 bases from J, leaving 24 bases between. This CDR3 is CSAPVTGQGFSSGNTIYF. In DNA, the CDR3 is TGCAGTGCCCCCGTGACGGGACAAGGATTCAGCTCTGGAAACACCATATATTTT.

This chain links TRBV6-5 with TRBJ2-3; D perhaps matches TRBD1 (5 bases). The CDR3 extends over 16 amino acids. CDR1 is MNHEY, CDR2 SVGAGI, per germline. V lost 0 bases, J lost 2 bases, and 12 bases lay in between. In nucleotides, the CDR3 is TGTGCCAGCAGTTACTCGAATCCAGGGTACACAGATACGCAGTATTTT. Translating gives CASSYSNPGYTDTQYF.

Details on this clonotype: It may be a read error: a sequence one base away is much more abundant. V is TRBV25-1 and J is TRBJ1-5, with no clear D. The CDR3 totals 15 residues. Germline CDR1 and CDR2: MGHDK and SYGVNS. CDR3: CAGSEFARGNQPQHF. The CDR3 nucleotides read TGTGCCGGCAGTGAATTCGCCCGGGGAAATCAGCCCCAGCATTTT.

The chain combines TRBV20-1 with TRBJ1-1; D is possibly TRBD1 (5 bases). Germline V gives CDR1 DFQATT, CDR2 SNEGSKA (reference sequence). The CDR3 sequence is 12 residues long. The ends were cut back, 8 bases at V and 3 bases at J, with 13 bases in the middle. The CDR3 loop is CSSSRVDTEAFF. CDR3 sequence (DNA): TGCAGTTCCTCCAGGGTGGACACTGAAGCTTTCTTT.

In its sample, this clonotype was seen a few times. The DNA for the CDR3 is TGTGCCAGCACCAAGACTGGGGTAGCGAATTCACCCCTCCACTTT. It is translated as CASTKTGVANSPLHF. The chain employs TRBV6-1 and TRBJ1-6; unclear D gene. The germline CDR1 and CDR2 sequences are MNHNS and SASEGT. This CDR3 is built from 15 residues. Trimming left V 7 bases short and J 7 bases short, with 17 bases between.

The CDR3 DNA sequence: TGCGCCAGCAGCCAAGATGTCTACTCCTATAATTCACCCCTCCACTTT. Amino acids: CASSQDVYSYNSPLHF. The J gene is TRBJ1-6, the V gene TRBV4-3; D is ambiguous. Germline CDR1 and CDR2: LGHNA and YSLEER. V dropped 0 bases and J dropped 0 bases, with 6 bases sitting between them. The CDR3 covers 16 residues.

This clonotype was recorded many times. This chain connects TRBV20-1 to TRBJ2-3; 7 positions agree with TRBD1. Per the germline V gene, CDR1 is DFQATT and CDR2 is SNEGSKA (reference sequence). This CDR3 is 12 amino acids long. V trimming: 0 bases; J trimming: 12 bases; junction bases outside the gene matches: 6. For the CDR3, the DNA is TGCAGTGCTAGAGATAGGGGACAGAGACAGTATTTT. As protein: CSARDRGQRQYF.

This clonotype has a handful of counts. The rearrangement links TRBV30 to TRBJ1-5, with a weak D call TRBD1 (5 bases). Germline values: CDR1 GTSNPN, CDR2 SVGIG (reference sequence). The CDR3 sequence is 13 residues long. The germline V and J ends were trimmed by 4 bases and 2 bases, with 9 bases remaining between them. CDR3 protein: CAWTPGGNQPQHF. The DNA for the CDR3 is TGTGCCTGGACCCCGGGGGGCAATCAGCCCCAGCATTTT.

The genes are TRBV15 and TRBJ2-1; TRBD2 matches 12 bases. Germline lookup yields CDR1 LNHNV and CDR2 YYDKDF (reference sequence). J lost 5 bases, V lost 2 bases, and 4 bases had no gene match. The CDR3 spans 16 residues. The CDR3 DNA sequence: TGTGCCACCAGCAGAAGACTAGCGGGAGTACACAATGAGCAGTTCTTC. Its translation: CATSRRLAGVHNEQFF.

Ten or more counts support this clonotype. This sequence joins TRBV9 and TRBJ2-5, with 7 bases fitting TRBD1. V gave up 3 bases and J gave up 1 base; unmatched junction bases: 3. The germline CDR1 and CDR2 sequences are SGDLS and YYNGEE. CDR3 length: 14 amino acids. CDR3 protein: CASSDRDSQETQYF. In DNA form, the CDR3 reads TGTGCCAGCAGCGATAGGGACAGCCAAGAGACCCAGTACTTC.

This clonotype was counted at least ten times. V and J are TRBV10-3 and TRBJ1-2; weak D call: TRBD1 (5 bases). Per germline, CDR1 ENHRY and CDR2 SYGVKD. The CDR3 extends over 15 amino acids. Trimming removed 11 bases from V and 2 bases from J, with 21 bases in between. The CDR3 sequence: CASATGQERNYGYTF. The CDR3 DNA is TGTGCCTCCGCGACGGGGCAGGAACGCAACTATGGCTACACCTTC.

There are many counts of this clonotype. V usage is TRBV2 and J usage is TRBJ1-6; D gene ambiguous. CDR1 and CDR2 (germline): SNHLY, FYNNEI. This CDR3 has 15 amino acids. The V end lost 6 bases, the J end lost 6 bases, and 15 bases lay between the germline ends. CDR3 bases: TGTGCCAGCAGGCAGACTGACCGACCTAATTCACCCCTCCACTTT. This translates into CASRQTDRPNSPLHF. Combining the CDR3 with reference TRBV2 and TRBJ1-6 gives the whole variable domain EPEVTQTPSHQVTQMGQEVILRCVPISNHLYFYWYRQILGQKVEFLVSFYNNEISEKSEIFDDQFSVERPDGSNFTLKIRSTKLEDSAMYFCASRQTDRPNSPLHFGNGTRLTVT.

V gene TRBV20-1 combines with J gene TRBJ2-3; the D call may be TRBD1 or TRBD2 (5 bases each). This CDR3 region has 17 residues. Trimming removed 3 bases from V and 1 base from J, with 20 bases in between. Germline V gene sequence: CDR1 DFQATT, CDR2 SNEGSKA (reference sequence). The CDR3 loop reads CSARAGTAWSGTDTQYF. In DNA, the CDR3 is TGCAGTGCTAGGGCCGGGACGGCCTGGAGCGGCACAGATACGCAGTATTTT.

The V and J genes are TRBV5-1 and TRBJ2-7, with TRBD1 as a possible D gene (5 bases). CDR3 length: 13 residues. V lost 6 bases and J lost 2, with 12 bases in between. The germline V gene has CDR1 SGHRS and CDR2 YFSETQ. CDR3 sequence: CASTRDSPYEQYF. The CDR3, as DNA: TGCGCCAGCACGCGCGACAGCCCCTACGAGCAGTACTTC.

About this clonotype: A single base separates this from a much larger clone, so it may be a read error. The V call is TRBV14, the J call TRBJ1-2; D gene uncertain. The CDR3 covers 14 residues. The germline V gene has CDR1 SGHDN and CDR2 FVKESK. V gave up 0 bases and J gave up 4 bases, with 9 bases separating them. CDR3 nucleotide sequence: TGTGCCAGCAGCCAAGATGGGAGGGCCTATGGCTACACCTTC. This sequence encodes CASSQDGRAYGYTF.

V gene TRBV6-1 combines with J gene TRBJ2-5; 8 bases match TRBD2. The germline V gene has CDR1 MNHNS and CDR2 SASEGT. The J segment lost 4 bases and the V segment lost 6 bases, leaving 10 bases of the junction unmatched. CDR3 length equals 15 residues. CDR3 DNA: TGTGCCAGCAGCCCAACGAGGACTAGCTTAGAGACCCAGTACTTC. Translating it yields CASSPTRTSLETQYF.

The J gene is TRBJ1-1, the V gene TRBV5-1; 7 nucleotides agree with TRBD1. The V and J ends lost 0 bases and 4 bases, in that order; junction bases with no gene match: 9. CDR3 size: 16 residues. Germline assignment: CDR1 SGHRS and CDR2 YFSETQ. CDR3 nucleotides: TGCGCCAGCAGCTTGGCATACAGGGGCGGGGGCACTGAAGCTTTCTTT. Its protein product is CASSLAYRGGGTEAFF.